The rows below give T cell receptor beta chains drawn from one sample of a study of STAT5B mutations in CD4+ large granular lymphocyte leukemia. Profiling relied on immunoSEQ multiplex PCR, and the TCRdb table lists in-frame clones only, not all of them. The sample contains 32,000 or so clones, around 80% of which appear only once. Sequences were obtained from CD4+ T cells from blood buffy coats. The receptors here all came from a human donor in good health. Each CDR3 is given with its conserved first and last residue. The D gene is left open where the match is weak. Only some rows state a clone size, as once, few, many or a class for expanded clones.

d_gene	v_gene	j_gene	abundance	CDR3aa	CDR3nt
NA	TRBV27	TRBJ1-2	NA	CASSIALTGYGYTF	TGTGCCAGCAGTATCGCTCTGACGGGCTATGGCTACACCTTC
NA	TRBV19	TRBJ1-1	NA	CASSIEGRMNTEAFF	TGTGCCAGTAGTATAGAGGGACGAATGAACACTGAAGCTTTCTTT
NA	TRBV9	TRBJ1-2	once	CASSVRDKGSAGYTF	TGTGCCAGCAGCGTCCGGGACAAGGGAAGTGCTGGCTACACCTTC
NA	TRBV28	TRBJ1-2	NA	CASSLSGGHYGYTF	TGTGCCAGCAGTTTATCGGGGGGGCACTATGGCTACACCTTC
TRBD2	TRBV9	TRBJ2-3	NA	CASSVDPGGLTDTQYF	TGTGCCAGCAGCGTAGATCCGGGGGGGTTAACAGATACGCAGTATTTT
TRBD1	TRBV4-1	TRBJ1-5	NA	CASSPAGGGGYSNQPQHF	TGCGCCAGCAGTCCCGCAGGGGGGGGTGGGTATAGCAATCAGCCCCAGCATTTT
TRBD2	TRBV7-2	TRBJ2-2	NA	CASSPKRGLAGSGELFF	TGTGCCAGCAGCCCCAAAAGGGGACTAGCGGGGTCCGGGGAGCTGTTTTTT
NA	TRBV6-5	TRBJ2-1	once	CASSPQGYNEQFF	TGTGCCAGCAGTCCGCAGGGCTACAATGAGCAGTTCTTC
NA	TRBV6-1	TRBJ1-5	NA	CASTILGQPQHF	TGTGCCAGCACAATACTCGGTCAGCCCCAGCATTTT
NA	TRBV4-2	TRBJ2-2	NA	CASSQPLTGENTGELFF	TGTGCCAGCAGCCAACCACTGACGGGGGAGAACACCGGGGAGCTGTTTTTT
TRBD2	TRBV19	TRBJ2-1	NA	CASRFLAGGRNEQFF	TGTGCCAGTAGATTCCTAGCGGGGGGGCGGAATGAGCAGTTCTTC
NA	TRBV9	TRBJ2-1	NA	CASSRIIASNEQFF	TGTGCCAGCAGCCGGATAATAGCCTCCAATGAGCAGTTCTTC
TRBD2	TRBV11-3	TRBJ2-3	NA	CASRGGSGADTQYF	TGTGCCAGCAGGGGAGGGAGCGGCGCGGATACGCAGTATTTT
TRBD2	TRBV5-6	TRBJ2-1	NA	CASSLGLAGQGKFF	TGTGCCAGCAGCCTCGGACTAGCGGGTCAGGGAAAGTTCTTC
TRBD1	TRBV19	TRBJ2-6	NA	CASSKGATGANVLTF	TGTGCCAGTAGTAAGGGGGCCACTGGGGCCAACGTCCTGACTTTC
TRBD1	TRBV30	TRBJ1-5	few	CARPGQVFGQPQHF	TGTGCCCGACCGGGACAGGTTTTTGGTCAGCCCCAGCATTTT
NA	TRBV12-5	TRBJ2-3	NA	CASGLRTDTQYF	TGTGCTAGTGGTTTAAGAACAGATACGCAGTATTTT
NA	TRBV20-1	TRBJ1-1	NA	CSARDYSSAFF	TGCAGTGCTAGAGATTATAGTAGTGCTTTCTTT
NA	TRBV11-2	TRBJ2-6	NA	CASSLQGTQQSRANVLTF	TGTGCCAGCAGCCTGCAGGGAACGCAACAAAGTCGGGCCAACGTCCTGACTTTC
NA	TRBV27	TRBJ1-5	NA	CASRGGFNQPQHF	TGTGCCAGTCGGGGGGGCTTCAATCAGCCCCAGCATTTT
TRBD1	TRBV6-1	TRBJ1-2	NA	CASNSGGFYGYTF	TGTGCCAGCAACTCAGGGGGCTTCTATGGCTACACCTTC
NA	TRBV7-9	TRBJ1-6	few	CASSLGGLESPLHF	TGTGCCAGCAGCTTAGGGGGGCTAGAATCACCCCTCCACTTT
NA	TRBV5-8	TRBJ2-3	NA	CASSLGLLTDTQYF	TGTGCCAGCAGCTTGGGTCTGCTCACAGATACGCAGTATTTT